The source of this T cell receptor (beta chain) is a study of blood T cell repertoires in COVID-19. The data were produced by immunoSEQ multiplex PCR, yet TCRdb's version contains in-frame clones alone and is incomplete. The table lists fewer than 250,000 clones, under 80% of them singletons. After removal of 5 bases from V and 6 bases from J, the junction contained 4 bases not matched to a gene. Looked up from germline, CDR1 is SGHTA and CDR2 is FQGNSA. CDR3 length: 14 amino acids. The clonotype originates from a woman aged 50 to 60 with acute or convalescent COVID-19. Sequencing was done on a sample of peripheral blood. V gene TRBV7-2 combines with J gene TRBJ2-2; 9 nucleotides align to TRBD2. CDR3 DNA sequence: TGTGCCAGCAGCCTACTAGCGGGCCCCGGGGAGCTGTTTTTT. It translates to CASSLLAGPGELFF.